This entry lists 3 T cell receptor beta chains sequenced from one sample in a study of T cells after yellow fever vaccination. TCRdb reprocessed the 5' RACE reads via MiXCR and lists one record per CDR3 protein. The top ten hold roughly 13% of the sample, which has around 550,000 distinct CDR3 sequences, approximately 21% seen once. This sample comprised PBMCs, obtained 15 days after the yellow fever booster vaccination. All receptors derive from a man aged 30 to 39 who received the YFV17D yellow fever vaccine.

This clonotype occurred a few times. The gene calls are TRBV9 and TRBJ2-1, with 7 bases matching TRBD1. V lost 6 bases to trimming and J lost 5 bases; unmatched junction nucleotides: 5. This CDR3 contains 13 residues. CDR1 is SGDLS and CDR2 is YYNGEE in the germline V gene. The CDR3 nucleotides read TGTGCCAGCAACCCGGGACAGAACAATGAGCAGTTCTTC. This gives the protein CASNPGQNNEQFF. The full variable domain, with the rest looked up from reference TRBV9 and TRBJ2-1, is DSGVTQTPKHLITATGQRVTLRCSPRSGDLSVYWYQQSLDQGLQFLIQYYNGEERAKGNILERFSAQQFPDLHSELNLSSLELGDSALYFCASNPGQNNEQFFGPGTRLTVL.

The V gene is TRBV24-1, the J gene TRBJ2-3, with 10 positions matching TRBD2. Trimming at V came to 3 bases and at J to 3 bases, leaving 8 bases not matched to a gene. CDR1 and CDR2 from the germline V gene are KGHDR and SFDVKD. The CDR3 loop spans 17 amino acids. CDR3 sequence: CATSDPSSAGGTDTQYF. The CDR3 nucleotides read TGTGCCACCAGTGATCCGAGTTCAGCGGGAGGGACAGATACGCAGTATTTT.

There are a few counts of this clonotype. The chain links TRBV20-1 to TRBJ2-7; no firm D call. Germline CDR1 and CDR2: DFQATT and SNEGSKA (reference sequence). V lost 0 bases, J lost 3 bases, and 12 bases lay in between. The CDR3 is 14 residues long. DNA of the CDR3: TGCAGTGCTAGAGAGCAGGTGATTCGCTACGAGCAGTACTTC. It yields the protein CSAREQVIRYEQYF.